This TCR beta chain came from a study of blood T cell repertoires in COVID-19 (TCRdb year 2020). With regard to the full study: The collaborator samples originated in the United States, Italy and Spain and spanned the acute and convalescent phases of COVID-19. The prospective study material was composed of cDNA or gDNA derived from T cells, B-cell-depleted T cells, or PBMCs. The dataset comprised deeply sampled blood TCRbeta repertoires from subjects exposed to, actively infected with, or recovered from COVID-19. A freely available public database, intended as a resource for researchers studying the immune response to SARS-CoV-2, is where the repertoires were released. Samples were obtained from the ongoing ImmuneRACE study (first 160 participants) and from roughly 1,300 subjects provided by 6 global collaborators. The sample metadata nearly always contained a de-identified subject ID, COVID-19 status, age in years and sex. Where available, HLA class I and class II types were taken from metadata supplied by the sample provider and were not determined by assay-based typing. The investigation overall reported the following: The amount of clinical and demographic metadata varied by source and participant and was provided uncurated.

TCRbeta CDR3 regions were amplified from genomic DNA by means of the immunoSEQ Assay, a bias-controlled multiplex PCR. For the original study's pipeline: Within the assay, amplification of reference gene primers was used to estimate how many nucleated cells each sample contained. To quantify the absolute abundance of each unique TCRbeta CDR3 rearrangement, sequence reads were collapsed and filtered. For each sample, productive Simpson clonality was calculated as the square root of Simpson's diversity index over productive rearrangements. Imported from immuneACCESS, the table was reduced by TCRdb to in-frame sequences with V and J called. These copies leave out some clones; in studies compared against another copy, an unresolved V gene accounts for under half, and the cause of the remainder is not known. The DNA was the basis for D and trimming; V, J and clone size are from that table. A total of 75,000 to 95,000 clones appear in this sample, 85% to 90% of them only once. Approximately 2.5% of the sample is in the top ten clones.

Each collaborating institution followed its own protocols to collect whole blood in K2EDTA tubes. For TCRbeta analysis, collaborators shipped samples as frozen whole blood, isolated PBMCs, or DNA extracted from either of those sample types. Trimming takes 3 bases from V and 0 bases from J, and the germline ends sit 16 bases apart. The CDR3, cysteine through phenylalanine, is 16 amino acids long. The kept DNA is CDR3 alone, 48 bases in frame from the first base. CDR1 and CDR2 are drawn from the germline V gene: SGHRS, YFSETQ. Comments on this clone: The antigen it binds to is not known. The record has no base qualities; no much larger clone is one base away.

The chain is assembled from TRBV5-1 and TRBJ2-7, with TRBD1 as a weak D call on 5 bases. The origin of this receptor is a human donor in a cohort sampled during active COVID-19. Sequenced: peripheral blood. The CDR3 is CASSSPWGYNSYEQYF. The base sequence is TGCGCCAGCAGCTCCCCTTGGGGCTACAACTCCTACGAGCAGTACTTC.